This T cell receptor (beta chain) is from a study of cytomegalovirus exposure and HLA in healthy donors. This table comes from immunoSEQ multiplex PCR, and its TCRdb copy is limited to in-frame clones, with some not included. The table includes roughly 250,000 clones, around 89% detected once. V was clipped by 2 bases and J by 4 bases, with 11 bases between them. CDR3 size: 15 residues. Per the germline V gene, CDR1 is SNHLY and CDR2 is FYNNEI. The rearrangement uses TRBV2 and TRBJ1-4; D gene ambiguous. The sequence derives from a woman between 18 and 29 years old in good health and CMV-seronegative. The sequenced material came from PBMCs. The CDR3 nucleotides are TGTGCCAGCAGTGAACGGTCAGGTGTTAATGAAAAACTGTTTTTT. It translates to CASSERSGVNEKLFF.